This is a list of T cell receptor beta chains from one sample in a study of T-cell memory formation after mild COVID-19. TCRdb recomputed calls from the 5' RACE reads with MiXCR, one row per CDR3 protein. Counted here are under 200,000 distinct CDR3 sequences, 30% to 35% occurring once; the ten biggest clones make up around 12%. The sequenced material came from PBMCs or a T cell subset sorted from them (not recorded which). Every receptor here comes from an adult woman who had mild COVID-19 (a few samples of this study predate the infection). Cell type and time point are not known. Each CDR3 is given with its conserved first and last residue. D genes are given only for firm matches. A clone size is listed for some rows: how often the clone was seen (once, few, many), or a class if it is expanded.

d_gene: NA
j_gene: TRBJ2-3
abundance: NA
v_gene: TRBV27
CDR3aa: CASSLWRGAWNTDTQYF
CDR3nt: TGTGCCAGCAGTTTATGGAGGGGCGCGTGGAACACAGATACGCAGTATTTT

d_gene: NA
j_gene: TRBJ2-7
abundance: NA
v_gene: TRBV5-4
CDR3aa: CASSFRGAREQYF
CDR3nt: TGTGCCAGCAGCTTCAGGGGGGCGCGGGAGCAGTACTTC

d_gene: NA
j_gene: TRBJ2-7
abundance: NA
v_gene: TRBV7-9
CDR3aa: CASSLVPSKGYEQYF
CDR3nt: TGTGCCAGCAGCTTAGTTCCTAGCAAGGGGTACGAGCAGTACTTC

d_gene: NA
j_gene: TRBJ1-1
abundance: NA
v_gene: TRBV6-5
CDR3aa: CASSLGRWNTEAFF
CDR3nt: TGTGCCAGCAGCTTGGGACGGTGGAACACTGAAGCTTTCTTT

d_gene: TRBD2
j_gene: TRBJ2-3
abundance: many
v_gene: TRBV15
CDR3aa: CATSRGSSGVGDTQYF
CDR3nt: TGTGCCACCAGCAGGGGCTCTAGCGGAGTGGGCGATACGCAGTATTTT

d_gene: NA
j_gene: TRBJ2-1
abundance: few
v_gene: TRBV4-1
CDR3aa: CASSQERGSNEQFF
CDR3nt: TGCGCCAGCAGCCAAGAGCGGGGCTCCAATGAGCAGTTCTTC

d_gene: TRBD1
j_gene: TRBJ2-7
abundance: NA
v_gene: TRBV29-1
CDR3aa: CSVEGPPGTGYTYEQYF
CDR3nt: TGCAGCGTTGAAGGCCCCCCCGGGACAGGGTACACCTACGAGCAGTACTTC

d_gene: TRBD1
j_gene: TRBJ1-2
abundance: NA
v_gene: TRBV12-3/TRBV12-4
CDR3aa: CARVQWGQEQTYGYTF
CDR3nt: TGTGCCAGAGTCCAATGGGGACAGGAGCAAACCTATGGCTACACCTTC

d_gene: NA
j_gene: TRBJ2-2
abundance: NA
v_gene: TRBV7-6
CDR3aa: CASSFVYKSGELFF
CDR3nt: TGTGCCAGCAGCTTTGTATACAAGTCCGGGGAGCTGTTTTTT

d_gene: TRBD2
j_gene: TRBJ2-3
abundance: few
v_gene: TRBV6-1
CDR3aa: CASTTLAGGTDTQYF
CDR3nt: TGTGCCAGCACCACACTAGCGGGCGGCACAGATACGCAGTATTTT

d_gene: TRBD1
j_gene: TRBJ2-1
abundance: few
v_gene: TRBV20-1
CDR3aa: CSAEPRQGVYNEQFF
CDR3nt: TGCAGTGCTGAACCCCGACAGGGGGTCTACAATGAGCAGTTCTTC

d_gene: TRBD1
j_gene: TRBJ2-1
abundance: NA
v_gene: TRBV12-3/TRBV12-4
CDR3aa: CASSTPTGAKYNEQFF
CDR3nt: TGTGCCAGCAGTACCCCTACAGGGGCCAAGTACAATGAGCAGTTCTTC

d_gene: NA
j_gene: TRBJ2-3
abundance: few
v_gene: TRBV7-9
CDR3aa: CASSSIGGVYTDTQYF
CDR3nt: TGTGCCAGCAGCTCCATAGGCGGGGTGTACACAGATACGCAGTATTTT

d_gene: NA
j_gene: TRBJ2-7
abundance: NA
v_gene: TRBV12-3/TRBV12-4
CDR3aa: CASSSTGVEQYF
CDR3nt: TGTGCCAGCAGTTCCACCGGGGTCGAGCAGTACTTC

d_gene: TRBD1
j_gene: TRBJ2-3
abundance: NA
v_gene: TRBV6-4
CDR3aa: CASSDSETGGTDTQYF
CDR3nt: TGTGCCAGCAGTGACTCCGAGACAGGGGGAACAGATACGCAGTATTTT

d_gene: NA
j_gene: TRBJ2-5
abundance: few
v_gene: TRBV7-9
CDR3aa: CASRSKEIETQYF
CDR3nt: TGTGCCAGCAGATCTAAGGAAATAGAGACCCAGTACTTC

d_gene: TRBD2
j_gene: TRBJ2-1
abundance: few
v_gene: TRBV29-1
CDR3aa: CSVEGVAGLAGQYNEQFF
CDR3nt: TGCAGCGTTGAAGGCGTAGCGGGACTAGCGGGCCAGTACAATGAGCAGTTCTTC

d_gene: NA
j_gene: TRBJ2-1
abundance: NA
v_gene: TRBV9
CDR3aa: CASSVAGNEQFF
CDR3nt: TGTGCCAGCAGCGTAGCGGGCAATGAGCAGTTCTTC

d_gene: NA
j_gene: TRBJ2-3
abundance: NA
v_gene: TRBV12-3/TRBV12-4
CDR3aa: CASSLSVLAASTDTQYF
CDR3nt: TGTGCCAGCAGTTTAAGCGTCCTAGCCGCAAGCACAGATACGCAGTATTTT

d_gene: NA
j_gene: TRBJ1-4
abundance: once
v_gene: TRBV6-1
CDR3aa: CASRQNPGRNEKLFF
CDR3nt: TGTGCCAGCAGACAGAACCCGGGCCGAAATGAAAAACTGTTTTTT

d_gene: NA
j_gene: TRBJ2-7
abundance: once
v_gene: TRBV20-1
CDR3aa: CSATGYKDEQYF
CDR3nt: TGCAGTGCCACAGGGTATAAGGACGAGCAGTACTTC

d_gene: NA
j_gene: TRBJ2-3
abundance: NA
v_gene: TRBV7-2
CDR3aa: CASSLAVGQGTDTQYF
CDR3nt: TGTGCCAGCAGCTTAGCGGTAGGGCAAGGCACAGATACGCAGTATTTT

d_gene: TRBD1
j_gene: TRBJ2-3
abundance: once
v_gene: TRBV12-3/TRBV12-4
CDR3aa: CASRGTGRTDTQYF
CDR3nt: TGTGCCAGCAGAGGGACAGGGCGCACAGATACGCAGTATTTT

d_gene: NA
j_gene: TRBJ2-6
abundance: NA
v_gene: TRBV27
CDR3aa: CASSFEAGTGANVLTF
CDR3nt: TGTGCCAGCAGTTTTGAGGCAGGGACTGGGGCCAACGTCCTGACTTTC

d_gene: TRBD2
j_gene: TRBJ2-2
abundance: few
v_gene: TRBV5-1
CDR3aa: CASSLAPWSGAKNTGELFF
CDR3nt: TGCGCCAGCAGCTTGGCCCCGTGGAGCGGGGCCAAGAACACCGGGGAGCTGTTTTTT

d_gene: NA
j_gene: TRBJ1-4
abundance: NA
v_gene: TRBV4-1
CDR3aa: CASSQDGGRLGNEKLFF
CDR3nt: TGCGCCAGCAGCCAAGACGGGGGGCGGCTAGGCAATGAAAAACTGTTTTTT

d_gene: NA
j_gene: TRBJ2-3
abundance: NA
v_gene: TRBV15
CDR3aa: CATSRDLPPEGTQYF
CDR3nt: TGTGCCACCAGCAGAGATCTGCCTCCAGAGGGTACGCAGTATTTT

d_gene: TRBD1
j_gene: TRBJ2-7
abundance: few
v_gene: TRBV12-3/TRBV12-4
CDR3aa: CASTGTGETYEQYF
CDR3nt: TGTGCCAGCACCGGGACAGGAGAAACCTACGAGCAGTACTTC

d_gene: NA
j_gene: TRBJ1-5
abundance: few
v_gene: TRBV25-1
CDR3aa: CASEPGGVGKPQHF
CDR3nt: TGTGCCAGCGAGCCGGGGGGTGTCGGGAAGCCCCAGCATTTT

d_gene: NA
j_gene: TRBJ1-6
abundance: NA
v_gene: TRBV20-1
CDR3aa: CSARDLIRDGNSPLHF
CDR3nt: TGCAGTGCTAGAGATCTTATCAGGGACGGGAATTCACCCCTCCACTTT

d_gene: TRBD2
j_gene: TRBJ2-1
abundance: NA
v_gene: TRBV24-1
CDR3aa: CATSDNSGSSYNEQFF
CDR3nt: TGTGCCACCAGTGACAATAGCGGGAGCTCCTACAATGAGCAGTTCTTC

d_gene: NA
j_gene: TRBJ1-2
abundance: many
v_gene: TRBV29-1
CDR3aa: CSVEAEWRGISYGYTF
CDR3nt: TGCAGCGTTGAAGCGGAATGGAGGGGGATTAGCTATGGCTACACCTTC

d_gene: NA
j_gene: TRBJ1-4
abundance: NA
v_gene: TRBV11-1
CDR3aa: CASSFNPDSGHEKLFF
CDR3nt: TGTGCCAGCAGCTTCAACCCGGACAGTGGCCATGAAAAACTGTTTTTT

d_gene: TRBD2
j_gene: TRBJ2-1
abundance: few
v_gene: TRBV28
CDR3aa: CASSGGGDTNEQFF
CDR3nt: TGTGCCAGTTCGGGGGGGGGAGACACCAATGAGCAGTTCTTC

d_gene: NA
j_gene: TRBJ2-3
abundance: NA
v_gene: TRBV7-3
CDR3aa: CASSSHRGSDTQYF
CDR3nt: TGTGCCAGCAGCTCTCACCGGGGCTCCGATACGCAGTATTTT

d_gene: NA
j_gene: TRBJ2-7
abundance: few
v_gene: TRBV3-1
CDR3aa: CASSQRLQGQQYF
CDR3nt: TGTGCCAGCAGCCAACGACTACAGGGACAGCAGTACTTC

d_gene: NA
j_gene: TRBJ1-2
abundance: NA
v_gene: TRBV5-5
CDR3aa: CASSLGVSADTNYGYTF
CDR3nt: TGTGCCAGCAGCTTGGGAGTATCGGCGGATACTAACTATGGCTACACCTTC

d_gene: NA
j_gene: TRBJ1-2
abundance: NA
v_gene: TRBV7-8
CDR3aa: CASSLAWGGGGTGYTF
CDR3nt: TGTGCCAGCAGCTTAGCCTGGGGCGGGGGAGGAACTGGCTACACCTTC

d_gene: TRBD1
j_gene: TRBJ1-1
abundance: NA
v_gene: TRBV20-1
CDR3aa: CSDSTGAEAFF
CDR3nt: TGCAGTGACTCGACAGGGGCTGAAGCTTTCTTT